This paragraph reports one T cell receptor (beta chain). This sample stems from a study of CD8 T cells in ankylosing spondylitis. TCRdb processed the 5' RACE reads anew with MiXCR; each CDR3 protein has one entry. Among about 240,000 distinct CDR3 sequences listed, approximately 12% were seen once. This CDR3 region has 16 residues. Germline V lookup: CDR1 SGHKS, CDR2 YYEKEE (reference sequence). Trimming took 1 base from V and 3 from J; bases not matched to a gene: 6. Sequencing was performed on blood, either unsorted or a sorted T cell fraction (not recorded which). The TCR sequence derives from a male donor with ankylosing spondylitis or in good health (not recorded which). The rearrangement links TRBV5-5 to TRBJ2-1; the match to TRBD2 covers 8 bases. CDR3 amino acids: CASSLNLGLVYNEQFF. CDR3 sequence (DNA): TGTGCCAGCAGCTTGAATTTGGGACTAGTCTACAATGAGCAGTTCTTC.